The 28 T cell receptor beta chains in this list originate from one sample, sequenced in a study of T-cell memory formation after mild COVID-19. MiXCR, run by TCRdb on the 5' RACE reads, gives a single entry per CDR3 protein. The table has approximately 45,000 distinct CDR3 sequences, 6% to 7% seen once. The sequenced material came from PBMCs or a T cell subset sorted from them (not recorded which). The receptor source for this set is an adult who had mild COVID-19 (a few samples of this study predate the infection). Cell type and time point are not known.

This rearrangement joins TRBV3-1 to TRBJ1-4; 8 positions agree with TRBD1. The CDR3 covers 16 residues. V gave up 1 base and J gave up 4 bases; unmatched junction bases: 5. Germline V gene lookup returns CDR1 LGHDT and CDR2 YNNKEL (reference sequence). The CDR3 region has the DNA TGTGCCAGCAGCCAAGGAAGGACAGGGAGTAATGAAAAACTGTTTTTT. Residues: CASSQGRTGSNEKLFF.

This clonotype has at least ten counts. The chain carries TRBV7-9 and TRBJ1-1, with unresolved D. Per germline, CDR1 SEHNR and CDR2 FQNEAQ (reference sequence). Trimming removed 5 bases at V and 4 bases at J, with 11 bases between. The CDR3 totals 13 residues. The CDR3 loop reads CASSPIKGTEAFF. Written as DNA, the CDR3 is TGTGCCAGCAGCCCCATAAAGGGCACTGAAGCTTTCTTT.

CDR3 in DNA: TGCGCCAGCAGCTTCCCGGGGGGCACAGATACGCAGTATTTT. Translating gives CASSFPGGTDTQYF. V gene TRBV5-1 combines with J gene TRBJ2-3, with a weak D call TRBD2 (6 bases). Germline V lookup: CDR1 SGHRS, CDR2 YFSETQ. The length of the CDR3 is 14 residues. V was cut by 2 bases and J by 1 base, with 8 bases left in between. The variable domain in full, with the rest retrieved from reference TRBV5-1 and TRBJ2-3, is KAGVTQTPRYLIKTRGQQVTLSCSPISGHRSVSWYQQTPGQGLQFLFEYFSETQRNKGNFPGRFSGRQFSNSRSEMNVSTLELGDSALYLCASSFPGGTDTQYFGPGTRLTVL.

There are many counts of this clonotype. The chain uses TRBV7-8 and TRBJ2-1; 8 bases fit TRBD2. Germline trimming cut 2 bases from V and 9 bases from J; bases unmatched to any gene: 12. The CDR3 is 16 amino acids. CDR1 SGHVS and CDR2 FQNEAQ come from the germline V gene. CDR3: CASSLSQGLAEGEQFF. CDR3 nucleotide sequence: TGTGCCAGCAGCTTATCTCAAGGACTAGCTGAGGGTGAGCAGTTCTTC.

This clonotype was seen repeatedly, ten times or more. This chain links TRBV20-1 with TRBJ1-1; D not resolved. The V gene's germline CDR1 is DFQATT and CDR2 SNEGSKA (reference sequence). The length of the CDR3 is 13 residues. The V end was cut by 3 bases, the J end by 0 bases, with 8 bases between. CDR3 in amino acids: CSARRVLNTEAFF. In DNA form, the CDR3 reads TGCAGTGCTAGGCGGGTATTGAACACTGAAGCTTTCTTT.

This clonotype was recorded at least ten times. The J gene is TRBJ2-3, the V gene TRBV7-2, with D perhaps matching TRBD2 (5 bases). V lost 4 bases, J lost 0 bases, and 14 bases lay in between. Per germline, CDR1 SGHTA and CDR2 FQGNSA. The CDR3 is 16 residues long. In DNA, the CDR3 is TGTGCCAGCAGCTGGCGGACTCCAACTAGCACAGATACGCAGTATTTT. Translating gives CASSWRTPTSTDTQYF.

This clonotype appeared many times. This sequence joins TRBV20-1 and TRBJ2-3, with 7 bases that match TRBD2. Trimming took 3 bases from V and 3 from J; bases not matched to a gene: 6. The length of the CDR3 is 14 residues. Per germline, CDR1 DFQATT and CDR2 SNEGSKA (reference sequence). The CDR3: CSASGRAGTDTQYF. The CDR3 DNA reads as TGCAGTGCTAGTGGGAGGGCGGGGACAGATACGCAGTATTTT.

There are many counts of this clonotype. The chain has TRBV7-3 and TRBJ2-5; D is possibly TRBD1 (9 bases). Trimming pared 5 bases from V and 4 bases from J, leaving 20 bases between. The CDR3 is made up of 16 amino acids. Germline CDR1 SGHTA, CDR2 FQGTGA. The CDR3 reads CASSPTGGAGGETQYF. CDR3 nucleotides: TGTGCCAGCAGCCCCACAGGGGGCGCGGGGGGAGAGACCCAGTACTTC.

This clonotype was seen many times. The chain has TRBV5-6 and TRBJ1-4, with D uncertain. The length of the CDR3 is 12 residues. The germline V and J ends were trimmed by 2 bases and 11 bases, with 10 bases remaining between them. CDR1 and CDR2 from the germline V gene are SGHDT and YYEEEE. The CDR3 DNA is TGTGCCAGCAGCTTAGACACGACCAAACTGTTTTTT. This translates into CASSLDTTKLFF. Based on the CDR3 plus reference TRBV5-6 and TRBJ1-4, the full variable domain is DAGVTQSPTHLIKTRGQQVTLRCSPKSGHDTVSWYQQALGQGPQFIFQYYEEEERQRGNFPDRFSGHQFPNYSSELNVNALLLGDSALYLCASSLDTTKLFFGSGTQLSVL.

This clonotype was seen only a few times. The J gene is TRBJ2-3, the V gene TRBV11-2; 11 bases match TRBD2. This CDR3 has 17 amino acids. J gave up 4 bases and V 4 bases, and 10 bases lay outside the gene matches. Germline lookup yields CDR1 SGHAT and CDR2 FQNNGV. CDR3: CASSSSISSGRADTQYF. CDR3 coding DNA: TGTGCCAGCAGCTCGTCTATAAGTAGCGGGAGGGCAGATACGCAGTATTTT.

This clonotype was seen many times. CDR3 sequence reads: CATSDFRLAGGDNEQFF. The CDR3 DNA reads TGTGCCACCAGTGATTTCCGACTAGCGGGAGGCGACAATGAGCAGTTCTTC. The chain combines TRBV24-1 with TRBJ2-1; 13 nucleotides match TRBD2. J lost 5 bases, V lost 1 base, and 4 bases had no gene match. The V gene's germline CDR1 is KGHDR and CDR2 SFDVKD. The CDR3 covers 17 residues.

This clonotype was recorded a few times. This sequence joins TRBV27 and TRBJ1-2; D call uncertain. This CDR3 comprises 13 residues. V was shortened by 8 bases and J by 8 bases, with 18 bases between the two germline ends. The germline gives CDR1 MNHEY, CDR2 SMNVEV (reference sequence). The CDR3 region is CASAFRQQRGYTF. The DNA of the CDR3 is TGTGCCAGCGCCTTCCGGCAACAGAGGGGCTACACCTTC.

This clonotype was detected ten times or more. V gene TRBV12-5 combines with J gene TRBJ2-5; 7 bases are a match to TRBD2. Trimming took 3 bases from V and 5 from J; bases not matched to a gene: 6. The CDR3 loop spans 14 amino acids. Germline CDR1 is LGHNT and CDR2 is FRNRAP. CDR3 DNA sequence: TGTGCTAGTGGTTTTGGGGAGCGGGGCGAGACCCAGTACTTC. Residues: CASGFGERGETQYF.

This clonotype was seen many times. The V and J genes are TRBV7-2 and TRBJ2-1; D possibly uses TRBD1 or TRBD2 (7 bases each). Trimming shortened V by 1 base and J by 8 bases, and 24 bases separated the two germline ends. The V gene's germline CDR1 is SGHTA and CDR2 FQGNSA. This CDR3 comprises 18 residues. DNA for the CDR3: TGTGCCAGCAGCTTAGGCCCCACTAGCGCACAGGGGCTCGATGAGCAGTTCTTC. Residues: CASSLGPTSAQGLDEQFF.

Ten or more counts support this clonotype. The chain joins TRBV20-1 to TRBJ1-2; D is uncertain. The CDR3 is 14 residues long. V was shortened by 2 bases and J by 1 base, with 11 bases between the two germline ends. Germline V gene data show CDR1 as DFQATT and CDR2 as SNEGSKA (reference sequence). The CDR3 nucleotides read TGCAGTGCTAGATCACAGAAAAATAACTATGGCTACACCTTC. This gives the protein CSARSQKNNYGYTF.

This rearrangement joins TRBV3-1 to TRBJ2-5; perhaps TRBD2 as D (5 bases). From germline, CDR1 is LGHDT and CDR2 YNNKEL (reference sequence). Deletions cut 0 bases from V and 4 bases from J, with 9 bases between. The CDR3 has 14 residues. CDR3 protein: CASSQDSSLETQYF. Here the CDR3 DNA reads TGTGCCAGCAGCCAAGATTCTAGCTTAGAGACCCAGTACTTC.

There are a few counts of this clonotype. The chain uses TRBV18 and TRBJ2-3; D may be TRBD2 (6 bases). V shed 3 bases and J shed 6 bases, with 19 bases lying between them. CDR1 and CDR2 from the germline V gene are KGHSH and LQKENI. This CDR3 region has 16 residues. In nucleotides, the CDR3 is TGTGCCAGCTCACCCTCGGGCCTGGAAGGGAGGGATACGCAGTATTTT. Its translation is CASSPSGLEGRDTQYF.

This rearrangement joins TRBV18 to TRBJ2-1; 7 nucleotides line up with TRBD2. Trimming took 2 bases from V and 5 from J; bases not matched to a gene: 3. In germline, CDR1 is KGHSH, CDR2 LQKENI. This CDR3 spans 14 amino acids. In DNA, the CDR3 is TGTGCCAGCTCACCAGCGGGAGCTAACAATGAGCAGTTCTTC. Amino acids: CASSPAGANNEQFF.

Many counts were recorded for this clonotype. The chain recombines TRBV24-1 with TRBJ2-3, with D possibly TRBD2 on 5 matching bases. CDR3 size: 13 residues. Germline CDR1 is KGHDR and CDR2 is SFDVKD. V lost 7 bases, J lost 4 bases, and 11 bases lay in between. Here the CDR3 DNA reads TGTGCCACCAGGTCGGAGGTCCCAGATACGCAGTATTTT. Its translation is CATRSEVPDTQYF.

This clonotype was recorded a few times. The chain combines TRBV7-2 with TRBJ2-5; 9 nucleotides line up with TRBD2. Germline CDR1 reads SGHTA; CDR2 reads FQGNSA. Trimming at V came to 1 base and at J to 4 bases, leaving 10 bases not matched to a gene. The CDR3 is made up of 17 amino acids. The CDR3 DNA sequence: TGTGCCAGCAGCTTAGAAGGTAGACTAGCGGTGAGAGAGACCCAGTACTTC. This encodes CASSLEGRLAVRETQYF.

The sample holds many counts of this clonotype. This chain connects TRBV12-3 or TRBV12-4 to TRBJ1-1; 11 bases align to TRBD1. The CDR3 spans 18 residues. J was trimmed by 4 bases and V by 3 bases; bases with no gene match: 13. For the CDR3, the DNA is TGTGCCAGCAGTTTTAGAGGACAGGGGGCTCCCATGGGCACTGAAGCTTTCTTT. This gives the protein CASSFRGQGAPMGTEAFF.

This clonotype was found once. A much larger clone differs from this one at a single base, so this may be a read error. The CDR3, as DNA: TGTGCCAGCAGCGTAGGAGGCGGGGGGCCGAAAGAGACCCAGTGCTTC. This codes for CASSVGGGGPKETQCF. V is TRBV9 and J is TRBJ2-5; TRBD2 aligns across 8 bases. Germline V gene data show CDR1 as SGDLS and CDR2 as YYNGEE. CDR3 length equals 16 residues.

This chain connects TRBV7-3 to TRBJ1-2, with no clear D. Germline loops: CDR1 SGHTA, CDR2 FQGTGA. Trimming pared 6 bases from V and 2 bases from J, leaving 10 bases between. The CDR3 is 13 residues long. Here the CDR3 reads CASSPDGNYGYTF. CDR3 nucleotides: TGTGCCAGCAGTCCGGACGGAAACTATGGCTACACCTTC.

This clonotype has ten or more counts. The chain couples TRBV29-1 to TRBJ1-2, with D perhaps TRBD1 (6 bases). Per germline, CDR1 SQVTM and CDR2 ANQGSEA. V was shortened by 3 bases and J by 4 bases, with 12 bases between the two germline ends. The CDR3 is 13 residues long. The CDR3 spells CSVDQGIPYGYTF. The CDR3 DNA follows: TGCAGCGTTGACCAGGGGATCCCCTATGGCTACACCTTC.

This clonotype occurred a few times. This chain links TRBV24-1 with TRBJ1-2; no definite D call. Looked up from germline, CDR1 is KGHDR and CDR2 is SFDVKD. The CDR3 contains 13 residues. The V and J ends lost 4 bases and 0 bases respectively, with 5 bases between them. CDR3 DNA sequence: TGTGCCACCAGTGACCCAACTAACTATGGCTACACCTTC. Encoded protein: CATSDPTNYGYTF.

This clonotype was detected only a few times. The chain is built from TRBV3-1 and TRBJ1-6; possible D gene TRBD1, 6 bases. The CDR3 extends over 14 amino acids. Germline assignment: CDR1 LGHDT and CDR2 YNNKEL (reference sequence). Trimming stripped 2 bases from V and 7 bases from J, with 9 bases between. This CDR3 reads CASSQKQGNSPLHF. The DNA of the CDR3 is TGTGCCAGCAGCCAAAAACAGGGAAATTCACCCCTCCACTTT. The variable domain in full, completed from reference TRBV3-1 and TRBJ1-6, reads DTAVSQTPKYLVTQMGNDKSIKCEQNLGHDTMYWYKQDSKKFLKIMFSYNNKELIINETVPNRFSPKSPDKAHLNLHINSLELGDSAVYFCASSQKQGNSPLHFGNGTRLTVT.

The sample holds a few counts of this clonotype. The chain joins TRBV29-1 to TRBJ1-2; D is uncertain. The CDR3 is 11 amino acids. The germline V and J ends were trimmed by 2 bases and 6 bases, with 7 bases remaining between them. CDR1 is SQVTM and CDR2 is ANQGSEA in the germline V gene. The chain's CDR3 is CSVEIGNGYTF. The DNA of the CDR3 is TGCAGCGTTGAAATCGGCAATGGCTACACCTTC.

This clonotype was found many times. The V gene is TRBV12-3 or TRBV12-4, the J gene TRBJ1-5, with a possible D match to TRBD1 (5 bases). The CDR3 length is 13 residues. V was shortened by 6 bases and J by 5 bases, with 11 bases between the two germline ends. CDR3 DNA: TGTGCCAGCAGCTCCGGAGGGGATCAGCCCCAGCATTTT. Amino acids: CASSSGGDQPQHF.